The following is a T cell receptor (beta chain) sequence with its context. Study processing details: The assay estimated nucleated cells by amplifying reference gene primers. Only in-frame clones appear in the TCRdb table, and some are missing; sequencing was by immunoSEQ multiplex PCR. V, J and clone size are taken as reported in that table, and D and trimming were inferred from the DNA itself. The table includes about 160,000 clones, approximately 86% detected once. The data stem from a study of blood T cell repertoires in COVID-19. V lost 8 bases to trimming and J lost 5 bases, with 18 bases between them. Germline CDR1 is KGHSH and CDR2 is LQKENI. The CDR3 is 14 residues long. A COVID-19 case was met by exposed participants within 2 weeks before study entry.

Sequenced sample: PBMCs or T cells enriched from blood (not recorded which). The chain recombines TRBV18 with TRBJ1-2, with D unclear. This TCR derives from a woman in her thirties or forties who had been exposed to COVID-19. The CDR3 bases are TGTGCCAGCGCCAATCGGGAGGGCACGTATGGCTACACCTTC. Protein sequence: CASANREGTYGYTF.